Each of the 17 T cell receptor beta chains below was sequenced from the same sample in a study of blood T cell repertoires in COVID-19. Some clones are missing from TCRdb's copy, which holds only in-frame ones; the method was immunoSEQ multiplex PCR. The profile shows about 400,000 clones, 88% of them singletons. What was sequenced was PBMCs or T cells enriched from blood (not recorded which). The receptors originated from a woman between 35 and 50 years old with acute COVID-19.

The chain combines TRBV9 with TRBJ1-2; D not certain. The CDR3 is 13 amino acids. Trimming removed 4 bases at V and 4 bases at J, with 11 bases between. The V gene's germline CDR1 is SGDLS and CDR2 YYNGEE. The CDR3 coding sequence is TGTGCCAGCAGCCGAGAGGGTAGCTATGGCTACACCTTC. This gives the protein CASSREGSYGYTF.

The CDR3 protein is CASSVGGQGDTEAFF. The CDR3 region has the DNA TGTGCCAGCAGCGTCGGGGGACAGGGTGACACTGAAGCTTTCTTT. The gene calls are TRBV5-4 and TRBJ1-1; TRBD1 agrees at 9 bases. J was trimmed by 3 bases and V by 4 bases; bases with no gene match: 7. CDR3 length equals 15 residues. The germline V gene has CDR1 SGHNT and CDR2 YYREEE (reference sequence).

The V and J genes are TRBV6-5 and TRBJ1-5; TRBD1 is a possible D gene (6 bases). The CDR3 totals 15 residues. Germline CDR1 reads MNHEY; CDR2 reads SVGAGI. V dropped 4 bases and J dropped 2 bases, with 12 bases sitting between them. CDR3 amino acids: CASSLGTPGNQPQHF. The CDR3 DNA is TGTGCCAGCAGTTTGGGGACACCTGGCAATCAGCCCCAGCATTTT.

The genes are TRBV4-2 and TRBJ2-1; tentatively, D is TRBD1 (6 bases). The length of the CDR3 is 15 residues. Germline-derived CDR1 and CDR2 are LGHNA and YNFKEQ. V was cut by 6 bases and J by 6 bases, with 18 bases left in between. The CDR3 bases are TGTGCCAGCAGACTCGCAGGACAAGGGGGCAATGAGCAGTTCTTC. Its translation: CASRLAGQGGNEQFF.

V and J are TRBV7-6 and TRBJ1-5; 7 bases match TRBD1. The CDR3 runs 15 residues. Germline CDR1 is SGHVS and CDR2 is FNYEAQ. J was trimmed by 3 bases and V by 1 base; bases with no gene match: 3. CDR3 sequence reads: CASSLGDRSNQPQHF. CDR3 nucleotides: TGTGCCAGCAGCTTAGGGGACAGATCCAATCAGCCCCAGCATTTT.

The V and J genes are TRBV18 and TRBJ2-1; 7 bases match TRBD1. CDR3 length equals 18 residues. CDR1 KGHSH and CDR2 LQKENI come from the germline V gene. V lost 3 bases to trimming and J lost 5 bases; unmatched junction nucleotides: 16. As DNA, the CDR3 is TGTGCCAGCTCACCCTTGACAGGGTCGGACTTTGGGAACAATGAGCAGTTCTTC. Translating gives CASSPLTGSDFGNNEQFF.

The rearrangement links TRBV4-1 to TRBJ2-7; maybe TRBD2 (5 bases). The CDR3 length is 14 residues. Trimming stripped 4 bases from V and 5 bases from J, with 15 bases between. The V gene's germline CDR1 is MGHRA and CDR2 YSYEKL. The CDR3 is CASSLGVTRDEQYF. In DNA form, the CDR3 reads TGCGCCAGCAGCCTCGGAGTCACGAGGGACGAGCAGTACTTC.

This rearrangement joins TRBV5-4 to TRBJ1-2, with D uncertain. V lost 0 bases and J lost 6, with 6 bases in between. The CDR3 totals 12 residues. The V gene's germline CDR1 is SGHNT and CDR2 YYREEE (reference sequence). DNA of the CDR3: TGTGCCAGCAGCTTGGCGCAGGATGGCTACACCTTC. Protein sequence: CASSLAQDGYTF.

In DNA, the CDR3 is TGTGCCAGTAGTATAACAGGGGGTCGCGGCTATGGCTACACCTTC. Translated: CASSITGGRGYGYTF. This sequence joins TRBV19 and TRBJ1-2; 8 bases align to TRBD1. The germline V gene has CDR1 LNHDA and CDR2 SQIVND (reference sequence). Losses at the gene ends were 2 bases for V and 4 bases for J; bases not matched to a gene: 6. The CDR3 is 15 residues long.

This clone is medium-sized by share. V is TRBV29-1 and J is TRBJ1-1; TRBD1 matches at 7 bases. The CDR3 extends over 13 amino acids. Germline V gene sequence: CDR1 SQVTM, CDR2 ANQGSEA. V shed 2 bases, J shed 4 bases, and the junction held 4 bases outside the gene matches. CDR3: CSVERQGGTEAFF. In nucleotides, the CDR3 is TGCAGCGTTGAACGACAGGGAGGCACTGAAGCTTTCTTT.

The chain couples TRBV3-1 (or the pseudogene TRBV3-2) to TRBJ1-4, with D maybe TRBD1 (6 bases). Germline V gene lookup returns CDR1 LGHDT and CDR2 YNNKEL (reference sequence). Trimming left V 0 bases short and J 7 bases short, with 27 bases between. The CDR3 has 20 amino acids. CDR3 in amino acids: CASSQEKGSRTRGGGEKLFF. As DNA, the CDR3 is TGTGCCAGCAGCCAAGAAAAGGGGTCGAGGACCAGGGGCGGAGGTGAAAAACTGTTTTTT.

The V call is TRBV10-3, the J call TRBJ1-1, with a tentative D call TRBD1 (5 bases). The CDR3 extends over 12 amino acids. Germline V gives CDR1 ENHRY, CDR2 SYGVKD. V was shortened by 3 bases and J by 11 bases, with 13 bases between the two germline ends. CDR3 DNA sequence: TGTGCCATCAGTGAATCCGGGACTGGGGCTTTCTTT. Encoded protein: CAISESGTGAFF.

The J gene is TRBJ1-5, the V gene TRBV5-1; 7 bases align to TRBD1. This CDR3 has 13 residues. V lost 4 bases and J lost 5; bases outside the gene matches: 3. Germline V gene data show CDR1 as SGHRS and CDR2 as YFSETQ. The CDR3 DNA sequence: TGCGCCAGCAGCCAGACAGGGTATCAGCCCCAGCATTTT. As protein: CASSQTGYQPQHF.

The V gene is TRBV27, the J gene TRBJ2-1, with D uncertain. This CDR3 has 11 amino acids. Germline CDR1 and CDR2: MNHEY and SMNVEV (reference sequence). The V and J ends lost 8 bases and 4 bases respectively, with 6 bases between them. Here the CDR3 DNA reads TGTGCCAGCGGCCTGTACAATGAGCAGTTCTTC. Its translation: CASGLYNEQFF.

The genes are TRBV5-1 and TRBJ1-1; 11 positions match TRBD1. CDR3 length: 15 residues. Trimming removed 4 bases from V and 5 bases from J; junction bases left unmatched: 7. Germline loops: CDR1 SGHRS, CDR2 YFSETQ. CDR3 bases: TGCGCCAGCAGCCCCCTGGGACAGGGGGGAACTGAAGCTTTCTTT. Residues: CASSPLGQGGTEAFF.

J is TRBJ1-2 and V is TRBV15; TRBD1 matches 9 bases. V trimming: 8 bases; J trimming: 3 bases; junction bases outside the gene matches: 13. CDR3 length: 16 residues. The germline CDR1 and CDR2 sequences are LNHNV and YYDKDF (reference sequence). CDR3 residues: CATGGRGDREYYGYTF. In DNA form, the CDR3 reads TGTGCCACCGGGGGAAGAGGGGACAGGGAATACTATGGCTACACCTTC.

The CDR3 here is CASSASGGASYNEQFF. The CDR3, as DNA: TGTGCCAGCAGTGCCAGCGGGGGGGCCTCCTACAATGAGCAGTTCTTC. The chain links TRBV6-2 or TRBV6-3 to TRBJ2-1; 10 nucleotides line up with TRBD2. The CDR3 is 16 amino acids. The V gene's germline CDR1 is MNHEY and CDR2 SVGEGT. The V segment lost 5 bases and the J segment 0 bases; nucleotides outside the gene matches: 4.